Included here is one T cell receptor beta chain sequence, with context. Antigen specificity is unknown. Looked up from germline, CDR1 is SGHTA and CDR2 is FQGNSA. The CDR3 has 16 residues. Trimming cost V 1 base and J 2 bases; bases outside gene matches: 6. The sample is drawn from a study of cytomegalovirus exposure and HLA in healthy donors. The study ran its PCR with 60 Vbeta and 13 Jbeta primers. Method: immunoSEQ multiplex PCR; TCRdb's copy keeps in-frame clones and lacks some. Among over 110,000 clones listed, almost 85% were seen once. Study-level findings and limits: Most TCR sequences showed up rarely, but some public TCRs showed up in many donors.

Sequenced input: PBMCs. The receptor comes from a woman aged 55-70 years in good health and CMV-seropositive. The genes are TRBV7-2 and TRBJ2-7; TRBD1 agrees at 9 bases. The CDR3 DNA follows: TGTGCCAGCAGCTTAGTGTCCGGGACAGGGCCCTACGAGCAGTACTTC. Its translation is CASSLVSGTGPYEQYF.